The source of this T cell receptor beta chain is a study of cytomegalovirus exposure and HLA in healthy donors. The CDR3 runs 17 residues. In germline, CDR1 is KGHSH, CDR2 LQKENI. Trimming removed 5 bases from V and 1 base from J; junction bases left unmatched: 13. Primers for the PCR totalled 60 Vbeta and 13 Jbeta. Generated by immunoSEQ multiplex PCR, the TCRdb table keeps only in-frame clones and is missing some. The sample includes tens of thousands of clones, under 85% of them seen just once. The material sequenced was PBMCs. V and J are TRBV18 and TRBJ1-1; 7 positions match TRBD1. The receptor's source is a man younger than 45 in good health and CMV-seronegative. CDR3 in amino acids: CASSGQVSGRRNTEAFF. In DNA, the CDR3 is TGTGCCAGCTCAGGACAGGTTTCTGGGAGGAGGAACACTGAAGCTTTCTTT.